Here is one T cell receptor (beta chain) with its context. Its matching antigen is unknown. 5'RACE template switching built TCR beta cDNA with unique molecular identifiers. TCRdb reprocessed the 5' RACE reads; each CDR3 protein has one entry and no DNA is given. This table lists tens of thousands of distinct CDR3 sequences. The germline gives CDR1 SNHLY, CDR2 FYNNEI. The CDR3 is 12 residues long. The data derive from a study of T cells expressing NK-cell markers. Study details: Cells sorted as CD3+CD56+NKG2C+, CD3+CD56+NKG2C- and CD3+CD56-NKG2C+ T cells supplied the TCR beta repertoires. Eight donors were sequenced, seven testing HCMV-seropositive and one testing seronegative.

Study findings and constraints: A few donors likewise had their CD3+CD56-NKG2C+ fraction led by these clonotypes.

Specimen: blood T cells: a sorted CD56 or NKG2C T cell subset, CD4+ or CD8+ T cells, or bulk PBMC T cells (not recorded which). The clonotype was recovered from a woman between 18 and 70 years old in good health. The gene calls are TRBV2 and TRBJ1-2; TCRdb's assignment of TRBD1 cannot be checked, as there is no DNA. CDR3: CASSGTGGGYTF.